One sample yielded the 2 T cell receptor beta chains listed below, sequenced in a study of Graves' ophthalmopathy and Graves' hyperthyroidism. RNA transcripts were the template, and TCR beta CDR3 regions were amplified from them. RT-PCR in the first round used HTBI primers; a second-round multiplex PCR followed. TCRdb reanalysed the multiplex PCR reads using MiXCR and keeps one entry per CDR3 protein. The table includes about 700,000 distinct CDR3 sequences, roughly 41% detected once. Input material: peripheral blood. Source of these receptors: an adult man with Graves' ophthalmopathy.

This CDR3 reads CASSLEGGFGTGELFF. CDR3 coding DNA: TGTGCCAGCAGCTTGGAAGGAGGATTCGGCACCGGGGAGCTGTTTTTT. The rearrangement joins TRBV7-9 to TRBJ2-2; weak D call: TRBD2 (5 bases). The CDR3 covers 16 residues. CDR1 and CDR2 from the germline V gene are SEHNR and FQNEAQ (reference sequence). Trimming stripped 3 bases from V and 4 bases from J, with 15 bases between.

A note on this clonotype: With a much larger clone just one base away, this may be a read error. The chain joins TRBV6-4 to TRBJ1-3; a weak D match, TRBD1 (6 bases). The germline V gene encodes CDR1 MRHNA and CDR2 SNTAGT. The CDR3 is 13 residues long. V was pared by 10 bases and J by 0 bases, with 10 bases between. For the CDR3, the DNA is TGTGCCACAGGACAGACCTCTGGAAACACCATATATTTT. Its protein is CATGQTSGNTIYF.